This entry features one T cell receptor beta chain sequence. The antigen remains undetermined. The time point denotes: pre-sensitization, week 0. Sample treatment: therapeutic diphenylcyclopropenone sensitization with weekly scalp DPC. Each patch-test visit's blood sample preceded patch application. TCRdb reprocessed the RACE reads via MiXCR and lists one record per CDR3 protein. The sample has 99,000 or so distinct CDR3 sequences, under 14% seen once; the top ten hold around 3.1%. Trimming took 0 bases from V and 6 from J, leaving 12 bases between them. The CDR3 extends over 14 amino acids. From germline, CDR1 is LGHDT and CDR2 YNNKEL (reference sequence). The data derive from a study of human T cells and chemical hapten exposure. Regarding the study as a whole: Because they had alopecia, donors may respond immunologically unlike healthy people.

The chain links TRBV3-1 to TRBJ2-7; D gene uncertain. Specimen: whole blood, collected in connection with sensitization to the hapten diphenylcyclopropenone (DPC). The receptor comes from a woman aged 55-70 years with alopecia areata. Some clones in this sample may be carry-over from other donors' samples. The CDR3 DNA reads TGTGCCAGCAGCCAAGAAGGCGTTTGGGCCGAGCAGTACTTC. As protein: CASSQEGVWAEQYF.